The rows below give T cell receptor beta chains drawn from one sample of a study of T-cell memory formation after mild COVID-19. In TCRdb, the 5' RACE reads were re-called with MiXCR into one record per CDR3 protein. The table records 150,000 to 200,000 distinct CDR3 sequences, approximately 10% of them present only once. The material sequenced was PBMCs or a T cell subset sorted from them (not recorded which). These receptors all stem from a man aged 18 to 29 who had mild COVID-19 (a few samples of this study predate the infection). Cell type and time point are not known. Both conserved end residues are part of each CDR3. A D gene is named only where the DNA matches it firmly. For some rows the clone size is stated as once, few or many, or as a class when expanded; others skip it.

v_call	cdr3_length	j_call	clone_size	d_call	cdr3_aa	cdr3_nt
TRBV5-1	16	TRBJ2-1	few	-	CASSLAELGSYNEQFF	TGCGCCAGCAGCTTGGCCGAATTGGGCTCCTACAATGAGCAGTTCTTC
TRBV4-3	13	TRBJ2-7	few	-	CASSQDRRYEQYF	TGCGCCAGCAGCCAAGATCGAAGATACGAGCAGTACTTC
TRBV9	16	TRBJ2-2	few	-	CASSAAGTQNTGELFF	TGTGCCAGCAGCGCCGCCGGGACGCAGAACACCGGGGAGCTGTTTTTT
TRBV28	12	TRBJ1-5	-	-	CASSLNYQSQHF	TGTGCCAGCAGTTTGAACTATCAGTCCCAGCATTTT
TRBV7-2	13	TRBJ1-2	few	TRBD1	CASSPRTGNGYTF	TGTGCCAGCAGCCCCCGGACAGGGAATGGCTACACCTTC
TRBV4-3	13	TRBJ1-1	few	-	CASSQVGGTEAFF	TGCGCCAGCAGCCAAGTAGGTGGGACTGAAGCTTTCTTT
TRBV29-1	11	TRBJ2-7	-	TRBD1	CSVEDGDSADF	TGCAGCGTTGAAGATGGGGACAGCGCCGACTTC
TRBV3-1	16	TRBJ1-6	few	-	CASSQEGFAYNSPLHF	TGTGCCAGCAGCCAAGAGGGGTTCGCCTATAATTCACCCCTCCACTTT
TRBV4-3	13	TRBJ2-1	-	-	CASSQEQGNEQFF	TGCGCCAGCAGCCAAGAACAGGGCAATGAGCAGTTCTTC
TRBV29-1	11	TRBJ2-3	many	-	CSVARSDTQYF	TGCAGCGTCGCCCGGTCGGATACGCAGTATTTT
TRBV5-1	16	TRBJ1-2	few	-	CASARGWQPTAYGYTF	TGCGCCAGCGCCCGGGGTTGGCAGCCCACGGCCTATGGCTACACCTTC
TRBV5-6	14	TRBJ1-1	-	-	CASSLEVTRSEAFF	TGTGCCAGCAGCTTGGAGGTGACCCGTTCAGAAGCTTTCTTT
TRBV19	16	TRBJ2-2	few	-	CASTWVSLPNTGELFF	TGTGCCAGTACCTGGGTATCGCTCCCGAACACCGGGGAGCTGTTTTTT
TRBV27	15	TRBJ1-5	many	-	CASSLLQGGSQPQHF	TGTGCCAGCAGTTTATTACAGGGAGGGAGTCAGCCCCAGCATTTT
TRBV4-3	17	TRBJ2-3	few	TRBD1	CASSQGGPGQGPDTQYF	TGCGCCAGCAGCCAGGGGGGACCGGGACAGGGACCAGATACGCAGTATTTT